Sequencing of this T cell receptor beta chain was carried out in a study of T cells after yellow fever vaccination. Study-level results: Across the CD4 and CD8 compartments, a small share of clonotypes was present in both.

TCRdb itself ran the 5' RACE reads through MiXCR, one entry per CDR3 protein. The sample shows about 550,000 distinct CDR3 sequences, 15% to 20% of them seen only once. This CDR3 is 13 amino acids long. CDR1 is SGHTA and CDR2 is FQGNSA in the germline V gene. V was pared by 4 bases and J by 6 bases, with 9 bases between. Remarks on this clonotype: Its antigen is not identified.

The chain recombines TRBV7-2 with TRBJ2-2, with no clear D. Sequenced here: PBMCs, sampled 15 days after the yellow fever booster vaccination. This clonotype was sampled from a man aged 25 to 45 who received the YFV17D yellow fever vaccine. CDR3 in amino acids: CASSYSFAGELFF. CDR3 bases: TGTGCCAGCAGCTATAGTTTTGCCGGGGAGCTGTTTTTT.